This T cell receptor (beta chain) emerged from a study of blood T cell repertoires in COVID-19. On the study more broadly: From the United States, Italy and Spain came samples of acute and convalescent COVID-19.

The CDR3 extends over 15 amino acids. Deletions cut 1 base from V and 6 bases from J, with 15 bases between. CDR1 KGHSH and CDR2 LQKENI come from the germline V gene. Libraries were prepared by immunoSEQ multiplex PCR; TCRdb keeps only in-frame clonotypes and omits some of them. The sample shows some 230,000 clones, around 84% of them seen only once. Sequences were obtained from peripheral blood. The chain combines TRBV18 with TRBJ1-2; the D gene is possibly TRBD1 (5 bases). This TCR came from a woman aged 60-75 years who had recovered from COVID-19. In nucleotides, the CDR3 is TGTGCCAGCTCACCACAATCTGGGGCCTGGGATGGCTACACCTTC. Protein: CASSPQSGAWDGYTF.